Following are 15 T cell receptor beta chains from one sample sequenced in a study of blood T cell repertoires in COVID-19. The assay was immunoSEQ multiplex PCR, and TCRdb's table has in-frame clones only and misses some. The sample has nearly 95,000 clones; about nine tenths are singletons. Sequences were obtained from peripheral blood. The receptor set was obtained from a human donor with active COVID-19. The donor label of this sample is uncertain.

This sequence joins TRBV9 and TRBJ2-7, with 10 positions matching TRBD1. Germline-derived CDR1 and CDR2 are SGDLS and YYNGEE. The CDR3 covers 14 residues. Trimming took 4 bases from V and 6 from J; bases not matched to a gene: 7. This CDR3 reads CASSPPGTGAEQYF. The DNA of the CDR3 is TGTGCCAGCAGCCCTCCCGGGACAGGGGCCGAGCAGTACTTC. The full variable domain, in which reference TRBV9 and TRBJ2-7 provide the parts outside the CDR3, is DSGVTQTPKHLITATGQRVTLRCSPRSGDLSVYWYQQSLDQGLQFLIQYYNGEERAKGNILERFSAQQFPDLHSELNLSSLELGDSALYFCASSPPGTGAEQYFGPGTRLTVT.

This chain links TRBV7-2 with TRBJ2-2, with a weak D call TRBD1 (5 bases). The germline CDR1 and CDR2 sequences are SGHTA and FQGNSA. This CDR3 is 13 amino acids long. V lost 4 bases and J 7 bases, leaving 10 bases between the germline ends. The CDR3 region has the DNA TGTGCCAGCAGCTCAGGGCAGGGCGGGGAGCTGTTTTTT. Protein: CASSSGQGGELFF.

The CDR3 here is CASSDREPSQAFF. CDR3 DNA sequence: TGTGCCAGCAGTGACCGGGAGCCTAGTCAAGCTTTCTTT. The chain combines TRBV6-6 with TRBJ1-1; D remains unclear. This CDR3 region has 13 residues. V lost 5 bases to trimming and J lost 9 bases, with 16 bases between them. Germline lookup yields CDR1 MNHNY and CDR2 SVGAGI (reference sequence).

This sequence joins TRBV7-2 and TRBJ2-1; D is perhaps TRBD2 (7 bases). Germline CDR1 is SGHTA and CDR2 is FQGNSA. The CDR3 loop spans 16 amino acids. V dropped 5 bases and J dropped 0 bases, with 14 bases sitting between them. The CDR3 here is CASSRDGGRSYNEQFF. The DNA for the CDR3 is TGTGCCAGCAGCAGAGACGGGGGGCGCTCCTACAATGAGCAGTTCTTC.

This clone came up once. The chain employs TRBV9 and TRBJ2-7, with D hard to call. CDR1 and CDR2 (germline): SGDLS, YYNGEE. The CDR3 loop spans 13 amino acids. V was pared by 0 bases and J by 2 bases, with 6 bases between. The CDR3 DNA sequence: TGTGCCAGCAGCGTAGGTGGCACCTACGAGCAGTACTTC. This encodes CASSVGGTYEQYF.

The chain recombines TRBV7-8 with TRBJ2-7; 9 bases map to TRBD1. Unmatched junction bases numbered 14, after V lost 5 bases and J lost 6 bases. The germline CDR1 and CDR2 sequences are SGHVS and FQNEAQ. CDR3 size: 16 residues. The CDR3 DNA reads TGTGCCAGCAGCCCGCCGACCGGGACAGGGCGCTTCGAGCAGTACTTC. Translating it yields CASSPPTGTGRFEQYF.

CDR3 DNA sequence: TGTGCCAGCAGCGTAGCTACAGGGACAGATACGCAGTATTTT. Its protein product is CASSVATGTDTQYF. The chain employs TRBV9 and TRBJ2-3; D possibly corresponds to TRBD1 (6 bases). From germline, CDR1 is SGDLS and CDR2 YYNGEE. V was shortened by 0 bases and J by 3 bases, with 8 bases between the two germline ends. The length of the CDR3 is 14 residues.

The chain combines TRBV27 with TRBJ2-7, with 8 positions matching TRBD1. CDR1 and CDR2 from the germline V gene are MNHEY and SMNVEV (reference sequence). V gave up 7 bases and J gave up 3 bases; unmatched junction bases: 5. The CDR3 consists of 13 residues. The CDR3: CASKDRADYEQYF. CDR3 nucleotides: TGTGCCAGCAAGGACAGGGCGGACTACGAGCAGTACTTC.

This chain's CDR3 is CASSHLVGAPYNEQFF. For the CDR3, the DNA is TGCGCCAGCAGCCACCTCGTAGGGGCCCCCTACAATGAGCAGTTCTTC. The rearrangement joins TRBV4-1 to TRBJ2-1; possible D gene TRBD1, 5 bases. Germline-derived CDR1 and CDR2 are MGHRA and YSYEKL. V was cut by 3 bases and J by 2 bases, with 14 bases left in between. The CDR3 length is 16 residues.

J is TRBJ2-1 and V is TRBV3-1 (or the pseudogene TRBV3-2); 8 bases agree with TRBD2. Germline lookup yields CDR1 LGHDT and CDR2 YNNKEL (reference sequence). Losses at the gene ends were 1 base for V and 5 bases for J; bases not matched to a gene: 4. The CDR3 sequence is 15 residues long. The CDR3 sequence is CASSQVAGGNNEQFF. Written as DNA, the CDR3 is TGTGCCAGCAGCCAAGTTGCGGGGGGTAACAATGAGCAGTTCTTC.

J is TRBJ1-1 and V is TRBV28; 7 bases align to TRBD1. After removal of 4 bases from V and 0 bases from J, the junction contained 5 bases not matched to a gene. The CDR3 totals 15 residues. Per the germline V gene, CDR1 is MDHEN and CDR2 is SYDVKM. The CDR3 loop reads CASSWAGGMNTEAFF. The DNA for the CDR3 is TGTGCCAGCAGTTGGGCAGGGGGTATGAACACTGAAGCTTTCTTT.

This chain connects TRBV7-9 to TRBJ1-5; D is unclear. Germline V CDR1 and CDR2: SEHNR, FQNEAQ (reference sequence). The CDR3 contains 14 residues. Trimming left V 5 bases short and J 3 bases short, with 11 bases between. CDR3 loop: CASSQGLDNQPQHF. DNA of the CDR3: TGTGCCAGCAGCCAAGGCCTAGACAATCAGCCCCAGCATTTT.

The chain carries TRBV7-2 and TRBJ2-2, with 11 bases identical to TRBD2. The CDR3 spans 17 residues. Germline lookup yields CDR1 SGHTA and CDR2 FQGNSA. The V and J ends lost 5 bases and 2 bases, in that order; junction bases with no gene match: 7. The CDR3 region has the DNA TGTGCCAGCAGCATGCTAGCGGGGGGCTATAACACCGGGGAGCTGTTTTTT. Its translation is CASSMLAGGYNTGELFF.

V gene TRBV3-1 (or the pseudogene TRBV3-2) combines with J gene TRBJ1-6, with TRBD1 matching over 9 bases. The germline CDR1 and CDR2 sequences are LGHDT and YNNKEL (reference sequence). Trimming removed 4 bases from V and 7 bases from J; junction bases left unmatched: 2. This CDR3 is built from 14 residues. The DNA of the CDR3 is TGTGCCAGCAGCCCTGGACAGGGGAATTCACCCCTCCACTTT. Amino acids: CASSPGQGNSPLHF.

This clone was observed once. One junction end disagrees with the germline gene, perhaps due to a read error. The V and J genes are TRBV10-2 and TRBJ2-1; 8 bases agree with TRBD1. Germline values: CDR1 WSHSY, CDR2 SAAADI. The CDR3 sequence is 16 residues long. The CDR3 protein is CASSGKTGGTYNKQFF. The CDR3 coding sequence is TGCGCCAGCAGCGGAAAAACAGGGGGGACCTACAATAAGCAGTTCTTC.